The T cell receptor (beta chain) under discussion was sequenced for a study of blood T cell repertoires in COVID-19. Study as a whole: In each case, the material was cDNA or gDNA derived from T cells, B-cell-depleted T cells, or PBMCs.

Between the trimmed V and J ends, which lost 3 bases and 6 bases, there was a span of 7 bases. The CDR3 is 12 amino acids. Authors' methods: Amplification from reference gene primers served as the basis for estimated nucleated cell counts. The table came from immunoSEQ multiplex PCR; TCRdb's copy has only in-frame clones and leaves some out. The DNA gave D and trimming, while V, J and clone size come from that table. Counted here are hundreds of thousands of clones, less than 90% occurring once; the ten biggest clones make up around 3%. Participants had their cohort set by participant-reported clinical history. In Cohort 3, a recovered donor had either two negative PCRs, clearance, or symptom resolution.

The receptor comes from a woman aged 45-65 years who had recovered from COVID-19. The V and J genes are TRBV12-3 or TRBV12-4 and TRBJ2-3; possibly TRBD2 for D (5 bases). The sequenced sample was PBMCs or T cells enriched from blood (not recorded which). CDR3 region: CASSLKRDTQYF. The CDR3 bases are TGTGCCAGCAGTTTGAAGCGGGATACGCAGTATTTT.